This T cell receptor beta chain is from a study of T cell repertoires in cytomegalovirus infection (dated by TCRdb to the late 2010s). For the study in its entirety: Because public TCR beta signatures pointed to carriage of CMV infection together with the matching HLA type, the HLA type of each donor mattered for the analysis. The study at large found these results: The ex vivo response was dominated by HLA-C-restricted CMV-specific TCR beta clonotypes, and the single most frequent clonotype in two of eight donors was supplied by these HLA-C-restricted clonotypes. In both this cohort and an independent cohort of 352 donors, the cumulative frequency of public TCR beta family members distinguished carriers of CMV infection plus the relevant HLA type.

Sequencing used an Illumina HiSeq 1500. The public reads were reanalyzed by TCRdb: fastp trimming at Q25, MiXCR alignment, in-frame beta chains only. Each entry is one CDR3 protein sequence, shown with its most common DNA and genes. Across this sample there are some 57,000 distinct CDR3 sequences, with about 30% seen only once. About three quarters of the sample lies in the top ten. This clonotype occurred many times. This clone's antigen is unknown. No clone much larger than this one lies a single base away; base qualities are absent. Sequencing was done on a sample of PBMCs, sequenced either directly or after in vitro stimulation (not recorded which). The receptor comes from a human donor in good health (CMV status not recorded). Some clones in this sample may be carry-over from other donors' samples.

The DNA sequence follows: TGTGCCAGCAGCACATATAGGATGGCAGCGAGAGGCAATCAGCCCCAGCATTTT. This yields the protein CASSTYRMAARGNQPQHF. The sequence joins TRBV7-8 to TRBJ1-5, with the D gene not clear enough to name. A distance of 22 bases separates the germline ends of V and J, which lose 5 bases and 2 bases respectively. The germline V gene encodes CDR1 SGHVS and CDR2 FQNEAQ. The CDR3 goes from the cysteine to the phenylalanine over 18 residues. Only the CDR3 DNA stays, 54 bases, in frame from base 1.